The present TCR beta chain was sequenced within a study of a mutant IDH1 vaccine in newly diagnosed glioma. Background on the study: Patients were given eight vaccinations, scheduled in weeks 1, 3, 5, 7, 11, 15, 19 and 23. Of the patients given treatment, 62.5% were male and roughly 38% were female, and a mean age of around 41 years was recorded. Earlier therapy was either radiotherapy, temozolomide, or both, and most got both. Vaccines were begun 4-6 weeks after radiotherapy alone, or with temozolomide cycles.

This CDR3 has 15 amino acids. The junction had 0 bases not matched to a gene; V was cut back by 4 bases and J by 0 bases. Germline loops: CDR1 MNHNY, CDR2 SVGAGI (reference sequence). On this clone itself: Its cognate antigen is unknown.

The time point: week 5, during vaccination. What each vaccine dose contained was 300 ug of mutant IDH1 20-mer peptide, accompanied by topical imiquimod. Sequencing was performed with immunoSEQ multiplex PCR; in TCRdb, only in-frame clones are kept and a portion is missing. The data contain tens of thousands of clones, over 75% of them singletons. This receptor was obtained from a woman aged 45-59 years with glioma. The chain couples TRBV6-6 to TRBJ2-7, with 13 bases identical to TRBD2. The sample consisted of PBMCs, taken from a glioma patient whose treatment included an IDH1 peptide vaccine. The CDR3 loop reads CASSWTSGSSYEQYF. The CDR3 region has the DNA TGTGCCAGCAGTTGGACTAGCGGGAGCTCCTACGAGCAGTACTTC.